These 9 T cell receptor beta chains were sequenced from one sample in a study of blood T cell repertoires in COVID-19. The method was immunoSEQ multiplex PCR; TCRdb's version includes in-frame clones alone and lacks a portion of them. Found here are roughly 84,000 clones, less than 80% of them singletons; the top ten hold approximately 4.6%. The material sequenced was peripheral blood. The receptors shown here come from a woman aged 45-65 years with acute or convalescent COVID-19.

Concerning this clone: The same CDR3 can be traced to other DNA sequences in this sample. This chain connects TRBV18 to TRBJ1-1; TRBD1 aligns across 7 bases. Germline CDR1 is KGHSH and CDR2 is LQKENI. The ends lost 2 bases at V and 3 bases at J; junction bases unmatched: 0. The CDR3 length is 13 residues. DNA of the CDR3: TGTGCCAGCTCACCAACAGGGGACACTGAAGCTTTCTTT. Its protein product is CASSPTGDTEAFF.

CDR3 bases: TGTGCCAGCAGCGATCCAAAATGGCAAAACACCATATATTTT. It encodes CASSDPKWQNTIYF. The rearrangement uses TRBV7-8 and TRBJ1-3; no clear D. V lost 5 bases and J 6 bases, leaving 14 bases between the germline ends. The CDR3 has 14 residues. Germline lookup yields CDR1 SGHVS and CDR2 FQNEAQ.

The chain uses TRBV3-1 (or the pseudogene TRBV3-2) and TRBJ2-5; 7 positions agree with TRBD1. CDR1 is LGHDT and CDR2 is YNNKEL in the germline V gene (reference sequence). V shed 5 bases, J shed 5 bases, and the junction held 5 bases outside the gene matches. CDR3 length: 13 residues. The CDR3 DNA reads TGTGCCAGCAGCTTTTACAGGGGTGAGACCCAGTACTTC. This encodes CASSFYRGETQYF.

As concerns this clone: This CDR3 is also generated by other DNA sequences in the sample. V gene TRBV29-1 combines with J gene TRBJ2-2; D is ambiguous. The CDR3 loop spans 11 amino acids. The V end lost 4 bases, the J end lost 6 bases, and 6 bases lay between the germline ends. Per the germline V gene, CDR1 is SQVTM and CDR2 is ANQGSEA. The CDR3 here is CSVGGAGELFF. The CDR3 DNA follows: TGCAGCGTTGGAGGCGCCGGGGAGCTGTTTTTT.

The chain links TRBV4-2 to TRBJ2-6; tentative D call: TRBD2 (6 bases). The V gene's germline CDR1 is LGHNA and CDR2 YNFKEQ. The CDR3 has 18 residues. Trimming pared 0 bases from V and 2 bases from J, leaving 14 bases between. This chain's CDR3 is CASSQELAGSTGANVLTF. For the CDR3, the DNA is TGTGCCAGCAGCCAAGAGCTTGCGGGATCAACTGGGGCCAACGTCCTGACTTTC.

The CDR3 DNA reads as TGTGCCAGCAGTTTGAACAGGATGACCTACGAGCAGTACTTC. Its protein is CASSLNRMTYEQYF. The chain recombines TRBV27 with TRBJ2-7, with D possibly being TRBD1 (5 bases). The CDR3 consists of 14 residues. The V and J ends lost 3 bases and 2 bases respectively, with 11 bases between them. Germline lookup yields CDR1 MNHEY and CDR2 SMNVEV (reference sequence).

The CDR3 region has the DNA TGTGCCAGCAGCCCGGTGGAGGGGTGGGAGACCCAGTACTTC. This encodes CASSPVEGWETQYF. The chain combines TRBV7-9 with TRBJ2-5; weak D call: TRBD2 (6 bases). Trimming cost V 5 bases and J 5 bases, with 15 bases left between them. The germline V gene encodes CDR1 SEHNR and CDR2 FQNEAQ (reference sequence). This CDR3 spans 14 amino acids.

The V gene is TRBV5-1, the J gene TRBJ1-1; the match to TRBD1 covers 9 bases. The germline V gene has CDR1 SGHRS and CDR2 YFSETQ. V lost 4 bases, J lost 4 bases, and 8 bases stayed unmatched. The CDR3 loop spans 15 amino acids. Here the CDR3 reads CASSPTGTGPTEAFF. In nucleotides, the CDR3 is TGCGCCAGCAGCCCTACCGGGACAGGGCCCACTGAAGCTTTCTTT.

The V gene is TRBV2, the J gene TRBJ2-5; TRBD1 might be the D (6 bases). Between the trimmed V and J ends, which lost 4 bases and 1 base, there was a span of 13 bases. The CDR3 length is 15 residues. From germline, CDR1 is SNHLY and CDR2 FYNNEI. This CDR3 reads CASSADRTSQETQYF. The CDR3 DNA reads as TGTGCCAGCAGTGCCGACAGGACCTCCCAAGAGACCCAGTACTTC.